These 3 T cell receptor beta chains were all obtained from the same sample, sequenced in a study of cytomegalovirus exposure and HLA in healthy donors. The primer mix had 60 Vbeta and 13 Jbeta primers. Clones were read by immunoSEQ multiplex PCR, and TCRdb kept only the in-frame ones, dropping some. This table has about 130,000 clones, around 81% appearing once. Sequenced sample: PBMCs. The receptor source for this set is a woman between 45 and 65 years old in good health and CMV-seronegative.

The CDR3 nucleotides read TGCGCCAGCAGCTTGTGGAGAAGGGGGACCGACAATGAGCAGTTCTTC. This encodes CASSLWRRGTDNEQFF. The chain combines TRBV5-1 with TRBJ2-1; tentative D call: TRBD1 (6 bases). This CDR3 has 16 amino acids. Germline CDR1 SGHRS, CDR2 YFSETQ. The V end lost 1 base, the J end lost 5 bases, and 16 bases lay between the germline ends.

This clone was picked up a small number of times. The conserved phenylalanine or tryptophan is not found at the CDR3 terminus, so this likely reflects a read error. The DNA is left out, because the CDR3 cannot be placed on it with certainty; the CDR3 is given as TCRdb lists it. The chain uses TRBV6-6 and TRBJ2-7; the D call of TRBD1 is as the table states it, not checked on the DNA. Ends included, the CDR3 has 11 residues. The germline CDR1 and CDR2 sequences are MNHNY and SVGAGI (reference sequence). CDR3 amino acids: CASSSPGQRLL.

This chain links TRBV29-1 with TRBJ2-1, with D perhaps TRBD1 (5 bases). CDR3 size: 12 residues. Trimming removed 1 base at V and 9 bases at J, with 10 bases between. CDR1 SQVTM and CDR2 ANQGSEA come from the germline V gene. CDR3 residues: CSVEAGFAEQFF. As DNA, the CDR3 is TGCAGCGTTGAAGCAGGGTTTGCTGAGCAGTTCTTC.